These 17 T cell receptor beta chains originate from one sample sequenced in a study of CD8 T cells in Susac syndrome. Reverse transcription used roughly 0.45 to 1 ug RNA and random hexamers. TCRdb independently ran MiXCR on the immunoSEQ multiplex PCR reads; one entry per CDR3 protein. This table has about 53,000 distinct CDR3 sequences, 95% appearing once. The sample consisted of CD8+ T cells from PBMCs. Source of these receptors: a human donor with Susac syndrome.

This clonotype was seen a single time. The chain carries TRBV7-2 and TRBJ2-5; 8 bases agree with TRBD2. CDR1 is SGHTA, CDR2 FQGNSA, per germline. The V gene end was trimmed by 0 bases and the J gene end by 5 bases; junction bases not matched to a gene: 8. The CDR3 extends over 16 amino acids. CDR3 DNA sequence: TGTGCCAGCAGCTTAGCGCTCCCGGGAGGGGCTGAGACCCAGTACTTC. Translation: CASSLALPGGAETQYF. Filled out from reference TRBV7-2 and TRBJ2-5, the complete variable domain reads GAGVSQSPSNKVTEKGKDVELRCDPISGHTALYWYRQSLGQGLEFLIYFQGNSAPDKSGLPSDRFSAERTGGSVSTLTIQRTQQEDSAVYLCASSLALPGGAETQYFGPGTRLLVL.

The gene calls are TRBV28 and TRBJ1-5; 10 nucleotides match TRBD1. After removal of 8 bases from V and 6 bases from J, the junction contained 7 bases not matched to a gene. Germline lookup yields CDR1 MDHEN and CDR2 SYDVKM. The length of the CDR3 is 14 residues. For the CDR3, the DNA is TGTGCCAGCCTCCGGGACAGGGGCTTTCAGCCCCAGCATTTT. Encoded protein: CASLRDRGFQPQHF.

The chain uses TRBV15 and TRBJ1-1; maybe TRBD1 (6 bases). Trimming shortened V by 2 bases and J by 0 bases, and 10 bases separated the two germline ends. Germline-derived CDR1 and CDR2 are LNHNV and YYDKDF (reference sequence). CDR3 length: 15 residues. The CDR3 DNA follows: TGTGCCACCAGCAGACACAGGGAGCTGAACACTGAAGCTTTCTTT. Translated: CATSRHRELNTEAFF.

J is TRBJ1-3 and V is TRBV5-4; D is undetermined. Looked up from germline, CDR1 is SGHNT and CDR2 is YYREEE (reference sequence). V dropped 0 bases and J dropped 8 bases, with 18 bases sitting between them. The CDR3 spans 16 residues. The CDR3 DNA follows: TGTGCCAGCAGCTTGGGCGTGGACTCGCCTACGGACACCATATATTTT. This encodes CASSLGVDSPTDTIYF.

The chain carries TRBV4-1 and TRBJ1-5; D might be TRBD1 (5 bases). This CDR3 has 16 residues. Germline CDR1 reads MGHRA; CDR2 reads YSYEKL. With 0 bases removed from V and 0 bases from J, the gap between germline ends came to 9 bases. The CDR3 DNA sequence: TGCGCCAGCAGCCAAGAACAGGATTATAGCAATCAGCCCCAGCATTTT. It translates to CASSQEQDYSNQPQHF.

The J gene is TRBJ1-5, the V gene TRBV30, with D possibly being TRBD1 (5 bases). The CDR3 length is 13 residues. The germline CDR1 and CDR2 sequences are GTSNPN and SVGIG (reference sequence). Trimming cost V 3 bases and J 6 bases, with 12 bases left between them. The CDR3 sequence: CAWRAGSSQPQHF. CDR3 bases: TGTGCCTGGAGAGCAGGGTCGAGTCAGCCCCAGCATTTT. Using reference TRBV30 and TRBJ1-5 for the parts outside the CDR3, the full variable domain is SQTIHQWPATLVQPVGSPLSLECTVEGTSNPNLYWYRQAAGRGLQLLFYSVGIGQISSEVPQNLSASRPQDRQFILSSKKLLLSDSGFYLCAWRAGSSQPQHFGDGTRLSIL.

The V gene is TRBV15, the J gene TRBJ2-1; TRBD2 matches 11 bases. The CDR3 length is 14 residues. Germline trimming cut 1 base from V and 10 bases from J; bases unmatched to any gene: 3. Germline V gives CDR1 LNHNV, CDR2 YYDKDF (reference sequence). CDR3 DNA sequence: TGTGCCACCAGCAGAGTTCGGACTAGCGGGGAGCAGTTCTTC. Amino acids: CATSRVRTSGEQFF. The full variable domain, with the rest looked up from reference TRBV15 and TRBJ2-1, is DAMVIQNPRYQVTQFGKPVTLSCSQTLNHNVMYWYQQKSSQAPKLLFHYYDKDFNNEADTPDNFQSRRPNTSFCFLDIRSPGLGDTAMYLCATSRVRTSGEQFFGPGTRLTVL.

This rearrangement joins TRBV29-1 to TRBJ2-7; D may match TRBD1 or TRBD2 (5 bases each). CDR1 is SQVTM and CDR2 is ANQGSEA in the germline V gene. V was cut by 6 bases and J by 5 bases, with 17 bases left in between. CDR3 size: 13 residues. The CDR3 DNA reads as TGCAGCGTGGTCGAGGGGTTCTCTAACGAGCAGTACTTC. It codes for CSVVEGFSNEQYF.

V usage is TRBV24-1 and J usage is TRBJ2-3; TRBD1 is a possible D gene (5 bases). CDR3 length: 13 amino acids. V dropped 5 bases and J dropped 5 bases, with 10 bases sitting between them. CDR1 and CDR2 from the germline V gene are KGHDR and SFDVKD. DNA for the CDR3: TGTGCCACCAGTGCGTCAGGGTTAGATACGCAGTATTTT. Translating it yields CATSASGLDTQYF.

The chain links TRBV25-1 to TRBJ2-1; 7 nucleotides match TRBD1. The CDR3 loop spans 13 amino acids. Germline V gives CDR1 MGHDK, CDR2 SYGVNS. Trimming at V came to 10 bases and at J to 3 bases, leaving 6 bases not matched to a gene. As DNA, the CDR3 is TGTGCCACCGACAGGGTAGACTACAATGAGCAGTTCTTC. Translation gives CATDRVDYNEQFF.

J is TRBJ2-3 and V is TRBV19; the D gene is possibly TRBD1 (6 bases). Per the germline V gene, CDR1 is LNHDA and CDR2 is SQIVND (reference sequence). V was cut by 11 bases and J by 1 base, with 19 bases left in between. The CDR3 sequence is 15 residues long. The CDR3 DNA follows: TGTGCCTCCAGTATCGTGGACAGCGGCACAGATACGCAGTATTTT. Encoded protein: CASSIVDSGTDTQYF.

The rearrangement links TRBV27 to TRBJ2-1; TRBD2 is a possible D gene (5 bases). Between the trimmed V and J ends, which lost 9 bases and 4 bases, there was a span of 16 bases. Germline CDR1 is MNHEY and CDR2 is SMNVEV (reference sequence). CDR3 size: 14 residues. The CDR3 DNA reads TGTGCCAGTACACTATTTCCGGGGTACAATGAGCAGTTCTTC. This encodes CASTLFPGYNEQFF.

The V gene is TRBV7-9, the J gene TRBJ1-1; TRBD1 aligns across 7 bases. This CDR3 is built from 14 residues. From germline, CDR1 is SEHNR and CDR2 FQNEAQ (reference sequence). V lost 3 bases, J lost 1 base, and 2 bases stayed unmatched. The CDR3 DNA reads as TGTGCCAGCAGCTTGACAGGGCCGAACACTGAAGCTTTCTTT. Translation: CASSLTGPNTEAFF.

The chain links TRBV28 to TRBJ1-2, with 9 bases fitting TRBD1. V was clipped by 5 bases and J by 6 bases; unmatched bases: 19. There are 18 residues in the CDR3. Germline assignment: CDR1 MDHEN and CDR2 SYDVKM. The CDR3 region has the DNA TGTGCCAGCAGTCTTCAGATACCGGGACAGGGACCGAGAGATGGCTACACCTTC. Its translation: CASSLQIPGQGPRDGYTF.

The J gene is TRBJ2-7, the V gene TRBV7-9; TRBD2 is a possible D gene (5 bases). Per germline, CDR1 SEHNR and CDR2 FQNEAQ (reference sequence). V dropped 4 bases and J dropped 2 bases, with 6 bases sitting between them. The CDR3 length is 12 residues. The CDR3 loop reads CASSWEPYEQYF. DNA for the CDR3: TGTGCCAGCAGCTGGGAGCCCTACGAGCAGTACTTC.

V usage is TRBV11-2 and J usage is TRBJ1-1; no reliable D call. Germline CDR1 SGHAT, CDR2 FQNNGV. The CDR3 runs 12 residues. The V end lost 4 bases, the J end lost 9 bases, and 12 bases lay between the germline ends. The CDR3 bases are TGTGCCAGCAGCTCTATGACAAGTCAAGCTTTCTTT. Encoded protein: CASSSMTSQAFF.

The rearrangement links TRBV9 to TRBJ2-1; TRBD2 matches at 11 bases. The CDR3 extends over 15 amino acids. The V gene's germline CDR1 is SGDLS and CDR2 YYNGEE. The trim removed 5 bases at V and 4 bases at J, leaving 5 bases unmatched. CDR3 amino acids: CASSSGGGPYNEQFF. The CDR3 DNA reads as TGTGCCAGCAGTAGCGGGGGGGGACCTTACAATGAGCAGTTCTTC. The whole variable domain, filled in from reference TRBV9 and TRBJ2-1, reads DSGVTQTPKHLITATGQRVTLRCSPRSGDLSVYWYQQSLDQGLQFLIQYYNGEERAKGNILERFSAQQFPDLHSELNLSSLELGDSALYFCASSSGGGPYNEQFFGPGTRLTVL.